These 16 T cell receptor beta chains share one sample of origin, sequenced in a study of OX40 agonist ivuxolimab in advanced cancers. The repertoire was sequenced with immunoSEQ multiplex PCR; TCRdb's copy has only in-frame clones and lacks some. Among around 55,000 clones listed, approximately 86% were seen once. This specimen was CD4+ or CD8+ T cells sorted from blood, taken in a trial of the OX40 agonist ivuxolimab. The source of these receptors is an adult with an advanced solid tumor such as melanoma, head and neck, liver or kidney cancer.

The CDR3 region is CASSLGEGAGNTIYF. The CDR3 DNA reads as TGTGCCAGCAGCTTAGGGGAGGGAGCTGGAAACACCATATATTTT. The chain is built from TRBV7-6 and TRBJ1-3; D gene unclear. Trimming stripped 1 base from V and 2 bases from J, with 9 bases between. The CDR3 spans 15 residues. The germline V gene has CDR1 SGHVS and CDR2 FNYEAQ.

The J gene is TRBJ2-7, the V gene TRBV19, with D perhaps matching TRBD2 (6 bases). This CDR3 has 14 residues. Trimming stripped 3 bases from V and 3 bases from J, with 12 bases between. The germline V gene has CDR1 LNHDA and CDR2 SQIVND (reference sequence). The CDR3 nucleotides read TGTGCCAGTAGTATCTGGCAGGGAGGCTACGAGCAGTACTTC. Translation gives CASSIWQGGYEQYF.

This sequence joins TRBV7-3 and TRBJ1-2, with 7 bases that match TRBD1. J lost 0 bases, V lost 5 bases, and 6 bases had no gene match. CDR1 SGHTA and CDR2 FQGTGA come from the germline V gene. The CDR3 contains 15 residues. This chain's CDR3 is CASSPQGVSNYGYTF. The CDR3 nucleotides read TGTGCCAGCAGCCCCCAGGGGGTGTCTAACTATGGCTACACCTTC.

The chain uses TRBV6-5 and TRBJ2-2; TRBD1 matches 8 bases. Trimming cost V 6 bases and J 4 bases; bases outside gene matches: 4. Germline lookup yields CDR1 MNHEY and CDR2 SVGAGI. This CDR3 is 14 amino acids long. The CDR3 loop reads CASRPTGGTGELFF. CDR3 nucleotide sequence: TGTGCCAGCAGACCCACAGGGGGCACCGGGGAGCTGTTTTTT.

The rearrangement joins TRBV15 to TRBJ1-1; D remains ambiguous. Germline-derived CDR1 and CDR2 are LNHNV and YYDKDF (reference sequence). The germline V and J ends were trimmed by 2 bases and 5 bases, with 9 bases remaining between them. This CDR3 is 13 amino acids long. The CDR3 DNA sequence: TGTGCCACCAGCAGACTAGGTCGGACTGAAGCTTTCTTT. Translating gives CATSRLGRTEAFF.

The chain is built from TRBV4-1 and TRBJ1-5; D is undetermined. V dropped 0 bases and J dropped 8 bases, with 8 bases sitting between them. Germline V gene data show CDR1 as MGHRA and CDR2 as YSYEKL. This CDR3 region has 13 residues. The CDR3 region has the DNA TGCGCCAGCAGCCAAGACCCCCTCAAGCCCCAGCATTTT. It translates to CASSQDPLKPQHF.

The chain uses TRBV11-2 and TRBJ2-1, with D hard to call. V shed 0 bases and J shed 0 bases, with 9 bases lying between them. This CDR3 comprises 16 residues. CDR1 and CDR2 from the germline V gene are SGHAT and FQNNGV. The CDR3 nucleotides read TGTGCCAGCAGCTTAGAAAGGGTTAGCTCCTACAATGAGCAGTTCTTC. Its protein product is CASSLERVSSYNEQFF.

The rearrangement uses TRBV27 and TRBJ2-1; D may be TRBD2 (5 bases). The V gene lost 3 bases and the J gene lost 3 bases, with 9 bases spanning the gap. CDR1 is MNHEY, CDR2 SMNVEV, per germline (reference sequence). The CDR3 consists of 14 residues. The CDR3 nucleotides read TGTGCCAGCAGTTTGAGGGCCGTCTACAATGAGCAGTTCTTC. Its protein product is CASSLRAVYNEQFF.

Here the CDR3 reads CAVQETYEQYF. For the CDR3, the DNA is TGTGCCGTACAGGAGACCTACGAGCAGTACTTC. J is TRBJ2-7 and V is TRBV10-3; a weak D match, TRBD1 (5 bases). There are 11 residues in the CDR3. Trimming took 11 bases from V and 2 from J, leaving 10 bases between them. Germline CDR1 reads ENHRY; CDR2 reads SYGVKD.

The genes are TRBV28 and TRBJ2-5; D call uncertain. CDR3 length equals 14 residues. The V and J ends lost 3 bases and 5 bases respectively, with 13 bases between them. In germline, CDR1 is MDHEN, CDR2 SYDVKM. The CDR3 here is CASSLPRAEETQYF. For the CDR3, the DNA is TGTGCCAGCAGTTTGCCACGGGCAGAGGAGACCCAGTACTTC. The variable domain in full, with the rest retrieved from reference TRBV28 and TRBJ2-5, is DVKVTQSSRYLVKRTGEKVFLECVQDMDHENMFWYRQDPGLGLRLIYFSYDVKMKEKGDIPEGYSVSREKKERFSLILESASTNQTSMYLCASSLPRAEETQYFGPGTRLLVL.

Comments on this clone: No conserved phenylalanine or tryptophan is present at the end of the CDR3, so a read error is the likely explanation. The gene calls are TRBV4-1 and TRBJ1-6; no definite D call. The germline V and J ends were trimmed by 0 bases and 1 base, with 1 base remaining between them. The germline V gene has CDR1 MGHRA and CDR2 YSYEKL. The CDR3 covers 14 residues. CDR3 in amino acids: CASSQDSYNSPLHL. The DNA for the CDR3 is TGCGCCAGCAGCCAAGATTCCTATAATTCACCCCTCCACCTT.

This clone was counted once. This chain uses TRBV14 with TRBJ1-2, with D maybe TRBD1 (5 bases). The CDR3 has 14 amino acids. CDR1 is SGHDN and CDR2 is FVKESK in the germline V gene. Trimming stripped 4 bases from V and 5 bases from J, with 14 bases between. The DNA for the CDR3 is TGTGCCAGCAGCCCGGCGGACAACGTATATGGCTACACCTTC. Its protein is CASSPADNVYGYTF. Based on the CDR3 plus reference TRBV14 and TRBJ1-2, the full variable domain is EAGVTQFPSHSVIEKGQTVTLRCDPISGHDNLYWYRRVMGKEIKFLLHFVKESKQDESGMPNNRFLAERTGGTYSTLKVQPAELEDSGVYFCASSPADNVYGYTFGSGTRLTVV.

Only a few counts were recorded for this clone. The chain carries TRBV28 and TRBJ2-1; possibly TRBD2 for D (5 bases). Germline V gene lookup returns CDR1 MDHEN and CDR2 SYDVKM. CDR3 size: 11 residues. Trimming removed 6 bases at V and 6 bases at J, with 6 bases between. CDR3 residues: CASRGSNEQFF. CDR3 DNA: TGTGCCAGCAGAGGGAGCAATGAGCAGTTCTTC.

Sample share makes this clone large. The chain uses TRBV29-1 and TRBJ1-1, with D possibly TRBD1 on 5 matching bases. V was clipped by 4 bases and J by 5 bases, with 11 bases between them. CDR1 SQVTM and CDR2 ANQGSEA come from the germline V gene. The CDR3 has 12 residues. CDR3 amino acids: CSVGKEGTEAFF. The CDR3 coding sequence is TGCAGCGTTGGGAAGGAGGGGACTGAAGCTTTCTTT.

The chain has TRBV9 and TRBJ2-3, with 7 bases fitting TRBD2. The CDR3 runs 17 residues. Germline V gene sequence: CDR1 SGDLS, CDR2 YYNGEE. After removal of 2 bases from V and 0 bases from J, the junction contained 9 bases not matched to a gene. The CDR3 loop is CASSVPRWGGSTDTQYF. The CDR3 nucleotides are TGTGCCAGCAGCGTCCCGAGATGGGGGGGTAGCACAGATACGCAGTATTTT. Full variable domain (remainder filled in from reference TRBV9 and TRBJ2-3): DSGVTQTPKHLITATGQRVTLRCSPRSGDLSVYWYQQSLDQGLQFLIQYYNGEERAKGNILERFSAQQFPDLHSELNLSSLELGDSALYFCASSVPRWGGSTDTQYFGPGTRLTVL.

This chain connects TRBV2 to TRBJ2-6; D unclear. V shed 8 bases and J shed 0 bases, with 11 bases lying between them. The CDR3 contains 15 residues. CDR1 is SNHLY, CDR2 FYNNEI, per germline. Here the CDR3 DNA reads TGTGCCAGCGAGGATCCCAGCTCTGGGGCCAACGTCCTGACTTTC. Protein: CASEDPSSGANVLTF.